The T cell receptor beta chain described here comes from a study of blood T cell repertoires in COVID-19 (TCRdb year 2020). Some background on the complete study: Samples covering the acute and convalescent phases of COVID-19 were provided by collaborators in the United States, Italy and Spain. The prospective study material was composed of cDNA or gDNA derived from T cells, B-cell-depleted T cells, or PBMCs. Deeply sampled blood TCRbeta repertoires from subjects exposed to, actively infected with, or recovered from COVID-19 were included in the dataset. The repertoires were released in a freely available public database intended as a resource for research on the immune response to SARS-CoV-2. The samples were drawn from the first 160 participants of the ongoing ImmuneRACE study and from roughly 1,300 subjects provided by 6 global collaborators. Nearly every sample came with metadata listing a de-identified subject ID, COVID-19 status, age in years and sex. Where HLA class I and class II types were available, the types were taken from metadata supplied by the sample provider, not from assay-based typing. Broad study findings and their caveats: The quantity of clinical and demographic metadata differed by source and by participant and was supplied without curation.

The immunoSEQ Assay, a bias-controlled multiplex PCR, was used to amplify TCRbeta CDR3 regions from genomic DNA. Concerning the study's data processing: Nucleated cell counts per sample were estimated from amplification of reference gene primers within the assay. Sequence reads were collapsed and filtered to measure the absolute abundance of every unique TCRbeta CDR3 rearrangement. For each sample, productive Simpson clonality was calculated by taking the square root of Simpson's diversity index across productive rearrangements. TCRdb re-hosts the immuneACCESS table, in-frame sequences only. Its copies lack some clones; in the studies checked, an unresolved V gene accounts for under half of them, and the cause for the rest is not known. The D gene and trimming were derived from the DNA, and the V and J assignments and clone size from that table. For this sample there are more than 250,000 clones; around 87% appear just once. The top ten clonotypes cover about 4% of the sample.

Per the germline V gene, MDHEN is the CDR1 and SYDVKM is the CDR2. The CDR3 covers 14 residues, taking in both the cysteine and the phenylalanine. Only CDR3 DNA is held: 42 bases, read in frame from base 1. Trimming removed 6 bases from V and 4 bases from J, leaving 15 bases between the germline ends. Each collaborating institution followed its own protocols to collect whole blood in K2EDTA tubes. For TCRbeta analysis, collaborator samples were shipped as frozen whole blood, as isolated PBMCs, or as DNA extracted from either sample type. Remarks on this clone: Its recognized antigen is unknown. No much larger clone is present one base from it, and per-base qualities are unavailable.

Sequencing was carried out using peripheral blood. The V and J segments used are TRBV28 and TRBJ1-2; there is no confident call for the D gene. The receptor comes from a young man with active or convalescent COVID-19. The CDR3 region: CASRKAGPTYGYTF. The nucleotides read TGTGCCAGCAGAAAAGCAGGCCCCACCTATGGCTACACCTTC.